This T cell receptor beta chain appears in the sequencing data of a study of post-analysis software for immune sequencing data. At the level of the study: Recorded disease courses covered relapsing-remitting, secondary progressive and progressive-relapsing multiple sclerosis. Some patients had no subtype annotation.

Carried by the TCR beta cDNA libraries were unique molecular identifiers. Between about 0.85 and 10 million T cells gave rise to approximately 520,000 cDNA molecules. TCRdb re-called the PCR reads with MiXCR, one entry per CDR3 protein. The table records 740,000 or so distinct CDR3 sequences, 53% of them present only once. As regards this clonotype: Its target is not known.

Study-wide findings and caveats: With F measure, samples from one preparation batch clustered together strongly. In patients, TRBV5-6, TRBV5-1 and TRBV20-1 belonged to roughly five TRBV segments found more frequently than in controls. A significant reduction in normalized Chao1 diversity was observed in multiple sclerosis patients versus controls.

Trimming left V 6 bases short and J 8 bases short, with 16 bases between. The CDR3 loop spans 14 amino acids. The germline gives CDR1 MNHEY, CDR2 SVGAGI. The sequence came from a girl under 18 with multiple sclerosis. The specimen sequenced was blood. The V and J genes are TRBV6-5 and TRBJ2-2, with D maybe TRBD1 (6 bases). The CDR3 DNA sequence: TGTGCCAGCAGCCAAGGGGGTTTATCTGGGGAGCTGTTTTTT. It specifies CASSQGGLSGELFF.